This T cell receptor (beta chain) derives from a study of blood T cell repertoires in COVID-19. Across the whole study: Acute and convalescent COVID-19 specimens originated in the United States, Italy and Spain.

Source study methods: Nucleated cell number was recorded as an estimate derived from reference gene primer amplification. TCRdb's table, derived via immunoSEQ multiplex PCR, lists solely in-frame clones and lacks some. That table supplies the V and J calls and clone size; D and trimming were determined from the DNA. This table has about 260,000 clones, around 90% appearing once. Seattle researchers signed up patients amid active infection and tracked them longitudinally. The germline V gene encodes CDR1 LNHDA and CDR2 SQIVND (reference sequence). The length of the CDR3 is 18 residues. Deletions cut 5 bases from V and 1 base from J, with 18 bases between.

This TCR derives from a woman aged 55-70 years with COVID-19, enrolled during active disease. The specimen sequenced was peripheral blood. The chain carries TRBV19 and TRBJ2-6, with D perhaps matching TRBD2 (5 bases). The CDR3 reads CASSSTGNIWSGANVLTF. The CDR3 nucleotides are TGTGCCAGTAGTTCTACCGGGAACATTTGGTCTGGGGCCAACGTCCTGACTTTC.